This entry is about one T cell receptor beta chain. These data come from a study of blood T cell repertoires in COVID-19. Turning to the study itself: Acute-phase and convalescent COVID-19 samples originated in the United States, Italy and Spain. Sources were T cells, B-cell-depleted T cells, or PBMCs; the material itself was cDNA or gDNA.

As processed by the authors: Amplified reference gene primers provided the basis for estimating nucleated cell counts. Measured with immunoSEQ multiplex PCR; TCRdb has only the in-frame clones, and not every one. Clone size and the V and J calls come from that table; the DNA yielded D and trimming. This table holds around 190,000 clones, 84% found once. The CDR3 consists of 15 residues. With 2 bases clipped from V and 6 bases from J, the junction kept 10 bases outside the gene matches. CDR1 is WNHNN and CDR2 is SYGVQD in the germline V gene (reference sequence). This clonotype was obtained from a human donor in a cohort sampled during active COVID-19. Sequencing was performed on peripheral blood. The J gene is TRBJ2-7, the V gene TRBV10-1; 7 bases line up with TRBD2. The CDR3 is CASSENAGGSGEQYF. The CDR3 DNA is TGCGCCAGCAGTGAGAATGCTGGCGGGAGTGGCGAGCAGTACTTC.